This T cell receptor (beta chain) stems from a study of vaccination and CD4 T cells after COVID-19. Broader study findings: In convalescent patients, 304 of 307 vaccine-specific clones were mono-reactive for SARS-CoV-2 spike.

The treatment is: roughly 10-day PBMC culture with coronavirus spike peptide pools or control peptides (ViraFEST assay). Cultured CD4+ T-cell DNA underwent Oncomine TCR Beta short-read sequencing. Each CDR3 protein gets one entry after TCRdb re-called the PCR reads with MiXCR. Here the sample spans about 15,000 distinct CDR3 sequences, roughly 73% being singletons. Trimming shortened V by 6 bases and J by 8 bases, and 19 bases separated the two germline ends. CDR3 length equals 14 residues. Germline V CDR1 and CDR2: LNHDA, SQIVND (reference sequence). In the case of this clonotype: Its antigen is unidentified.

Sequencing used CD4+ T cells from blood, cultured in vitro. V and J are TRBV19 and TRBJ1-2; no clear D. The sequence derives from a human donor who had recovered from COVID-19. CDR3 loop: CASSPPPKAGGYTF. The CDR3 DNA reads TGTGCCAGTAGCCCCCCACCTAAGGCGGGAGGCTACACCTTC.